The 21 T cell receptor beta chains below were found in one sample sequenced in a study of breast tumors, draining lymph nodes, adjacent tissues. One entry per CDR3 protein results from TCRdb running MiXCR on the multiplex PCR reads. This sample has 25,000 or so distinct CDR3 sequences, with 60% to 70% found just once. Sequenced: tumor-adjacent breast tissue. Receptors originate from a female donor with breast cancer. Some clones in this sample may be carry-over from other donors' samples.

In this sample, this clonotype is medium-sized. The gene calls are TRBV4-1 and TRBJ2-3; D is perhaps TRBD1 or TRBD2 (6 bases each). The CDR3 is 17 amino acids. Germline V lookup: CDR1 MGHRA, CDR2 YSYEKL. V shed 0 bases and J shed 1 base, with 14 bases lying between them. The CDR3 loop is CASSQEGGRLGTDTQYF. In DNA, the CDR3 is TGCGCCAGCAGCCAAGAAGGGGGGCGGTTGGGCACAGATACGCAGTATTTT.

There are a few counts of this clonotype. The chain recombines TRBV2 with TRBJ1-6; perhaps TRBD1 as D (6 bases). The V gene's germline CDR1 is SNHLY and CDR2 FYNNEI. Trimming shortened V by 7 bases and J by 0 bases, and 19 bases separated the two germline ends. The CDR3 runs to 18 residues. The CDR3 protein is CASKSGHTLSSYNSPLHF. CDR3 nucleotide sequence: TGTGCCAGCAAATCGGGACACACCCTCAGCTCCTATAATTCACCCCTCCACTTT.

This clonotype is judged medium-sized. CDR3 residues: CASSLRGADGTYGYTF. The DNA for the CDR3 is TGCGCCAGCAGCTTGCGTGGTGCCGACGGGACCTATGGCTACACCTTC. The chain recombines TRBV5-1 with TRBJ1-2, with a tentative D call TRBD1 (5 bases). Germline CDR1 reads SGHRS; CDR2 reads YFSETQ. The CDR3 has 16 amino acids. V lost 1 base and J 4 bases, leaving 17 bases between the germline ends. The full variable domain, with the rest looked up from reference TRBV5-1 and TRBJ1-2, is KAGVTQTPRYLIKTRGQQVTLSCSPISGHRSVSWYQQTPGQGLQFLFEYFSETQRNKGNFPGRFSGRQFSNSRSEMNVSTLELGDSALYLCASSLRGADGTYGYTFGSGTRLTVV.

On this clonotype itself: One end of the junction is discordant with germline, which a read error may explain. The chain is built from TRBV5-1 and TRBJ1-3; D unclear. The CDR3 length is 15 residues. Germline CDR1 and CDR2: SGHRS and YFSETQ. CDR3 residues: CASSLGRLQGNTIYF. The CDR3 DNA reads TGTGCCAGCAGCTTGGGTCGTCTTCAGGGAAACACCATATATTTT. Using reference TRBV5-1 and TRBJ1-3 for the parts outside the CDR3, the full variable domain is KAGVTQTPRYLIKTRGQQVTLSCSPISGHRSVSWYQQTPGQGLQFLFEYFSETQRNKGNFPGRFSGRQFSNSRSEMNVSTLELGDSALYLCASSLGRLQGNTIYFGEGSWLTVV.

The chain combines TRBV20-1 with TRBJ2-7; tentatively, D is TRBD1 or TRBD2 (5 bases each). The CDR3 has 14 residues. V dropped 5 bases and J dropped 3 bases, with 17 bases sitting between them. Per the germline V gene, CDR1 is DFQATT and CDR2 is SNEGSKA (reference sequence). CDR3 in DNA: TGCAGTGCTTTTTCCCAGGGAGTCGGCTACGAGCAGTACTTC. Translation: CSAFSQGVGYEQYF.

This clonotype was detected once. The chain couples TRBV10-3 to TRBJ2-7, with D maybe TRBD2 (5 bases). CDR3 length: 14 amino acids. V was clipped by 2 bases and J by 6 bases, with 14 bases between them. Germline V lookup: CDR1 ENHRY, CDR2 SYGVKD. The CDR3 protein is CAISENPGFGEQYF. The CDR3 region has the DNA TGTGCCATCAGTGAGAACCCGGGGTTTGGCGAGCAGTACTTC.

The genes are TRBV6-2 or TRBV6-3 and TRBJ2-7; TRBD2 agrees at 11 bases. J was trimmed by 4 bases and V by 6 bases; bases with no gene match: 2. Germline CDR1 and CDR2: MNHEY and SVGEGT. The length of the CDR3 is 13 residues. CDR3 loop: CASRPSGRYEQYF. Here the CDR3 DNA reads TGTGCCAGCAGACCTAGCGGGAGGTACGAGCAGTACTTC.

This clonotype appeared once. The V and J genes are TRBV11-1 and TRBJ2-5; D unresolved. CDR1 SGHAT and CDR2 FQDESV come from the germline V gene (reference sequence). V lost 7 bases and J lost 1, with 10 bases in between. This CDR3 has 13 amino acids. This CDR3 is CASNRVLQETQYF. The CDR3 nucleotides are TGTGCCAGCAATAGGGTCCTCCAAGAGACCCAGTACTTC.

The CDR3 protein is CASSLALTYEQYF. The CDR3 DNA reads TGTGCCAGCAGCTTAGCCCTAACCTACGAGCAGTACTTC. This rearrangement joins TRBV7-2 to TRBJ2-7; D uncertain. CDR1 and CDR2 from the germline V gene are SGHTA and FQGNSA. The ends were cut back, 0 bases at V and 2 bases at J, with 5 bases in the middle. CDR3 length: 13 amino acids.

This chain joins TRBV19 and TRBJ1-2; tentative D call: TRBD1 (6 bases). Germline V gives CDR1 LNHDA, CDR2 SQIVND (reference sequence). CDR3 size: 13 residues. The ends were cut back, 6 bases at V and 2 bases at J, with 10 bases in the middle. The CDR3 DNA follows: TGTGCCAGTAGCCGGACAGAAAACTATGGCTACACCTTC. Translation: CASSRTENYGYTF.

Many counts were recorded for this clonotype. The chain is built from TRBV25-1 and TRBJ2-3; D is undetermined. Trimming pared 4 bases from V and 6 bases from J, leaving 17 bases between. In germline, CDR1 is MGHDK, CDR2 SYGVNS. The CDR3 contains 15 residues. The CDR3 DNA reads TGTGCCAGCAGTGTTTCCCGGGCTTATATGGATACGCAGTATTTT. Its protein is CASSVSRAYMDTQYF. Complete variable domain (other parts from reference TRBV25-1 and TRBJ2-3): EADIYQTPRYLVIGTGKKITLECSQTMGHDKMYWYQQDPGMELHLIHYSYGVNSTEKGDLSSESTVSRIRTEHFPLTLESARPSHTSQYLCASSVSRAYMDTQYFGPGTRLTVL.

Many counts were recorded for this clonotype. CDR3 region: CASTKSSFSGYTF. The CDR3, as DNA: TGTGCCAGCACAAAAAGCTCCTTCTCTGGCTACACCTTC. The chain joins TRBV6-2 or TRBV6-3 to TRBJ1-2; D call uncertain. The V end lost 7 bases, the J end lost 7 bases, and 16 bases lay between the germline ends. CDR1 MNHEY and CDR2 SVGEGT come from the germline V gene. This CDR3 region has 13 residues.

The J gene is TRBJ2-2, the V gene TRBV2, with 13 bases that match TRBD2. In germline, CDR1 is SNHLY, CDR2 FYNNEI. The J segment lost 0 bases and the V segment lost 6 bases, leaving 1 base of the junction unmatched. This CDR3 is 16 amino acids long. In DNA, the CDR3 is TGTGCCAGCAGAGGGACTAGCGGGACGAACACCGGGGAGCTGTTTTTT. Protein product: CASRGTSGTNTGELFF.

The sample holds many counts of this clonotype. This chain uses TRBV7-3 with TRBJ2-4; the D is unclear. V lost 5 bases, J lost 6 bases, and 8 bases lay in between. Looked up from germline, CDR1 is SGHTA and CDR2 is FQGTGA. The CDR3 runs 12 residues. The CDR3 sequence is CASSHPLNIQYF. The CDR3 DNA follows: TGTGCCAGCAGCCACCCCCTAAACATTCAGTACTTC.

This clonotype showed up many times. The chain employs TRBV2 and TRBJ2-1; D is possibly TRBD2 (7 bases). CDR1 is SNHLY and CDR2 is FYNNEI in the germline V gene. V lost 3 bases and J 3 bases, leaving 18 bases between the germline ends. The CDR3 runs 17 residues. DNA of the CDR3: TGTGCCAGCAGTGAGATGTTCGGGGGGCTAGTCTACAATGAGCAGTTCTTC. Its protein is CASSEMFGGLVYNEQFF.

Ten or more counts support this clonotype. DNA for the CDR3: TGTGCCAGCAGCCCTAGACCTGGAGAGACCCAGTACTTC. It yields the protein CASSPRPGETQYF. V is TRBV3-1 and J is TRBJ2-5, with D unclear. V shed 4 bases and J shed 4 bases, with 10 bases lying between them. CDR1 and CDR2 (germline): LGHDT, YNNKEL (reference sequence). The CDR3 contains 13 residues.

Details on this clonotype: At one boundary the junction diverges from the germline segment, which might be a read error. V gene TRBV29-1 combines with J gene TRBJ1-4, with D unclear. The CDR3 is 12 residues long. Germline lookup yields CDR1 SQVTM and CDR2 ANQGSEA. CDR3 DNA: TGCAGCGTTGTTGCAACTAGTGAAAAACTGTTTTTT. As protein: CSVVATSEKLFF.

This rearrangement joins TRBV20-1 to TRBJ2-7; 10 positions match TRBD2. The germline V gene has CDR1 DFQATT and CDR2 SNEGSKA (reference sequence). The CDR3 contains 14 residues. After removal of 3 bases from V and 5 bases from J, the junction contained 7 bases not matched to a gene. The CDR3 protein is CSARWSSGSHEQYF. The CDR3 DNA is TGCAGTGCTAGGTGGTCTAGCGGGAGCCACGAGCAGTACTTC.

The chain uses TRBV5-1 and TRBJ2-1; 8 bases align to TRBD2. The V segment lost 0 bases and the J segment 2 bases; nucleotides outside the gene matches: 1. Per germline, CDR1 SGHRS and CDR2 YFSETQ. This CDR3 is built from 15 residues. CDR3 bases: TGCGCCAGCAGCTTGGAGGGACTAGCCTACAATGAGCAGTTCTTC. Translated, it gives CASSLEGLAYNEQFF. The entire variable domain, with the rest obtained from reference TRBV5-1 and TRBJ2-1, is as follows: KAGVTQTPRYLIKTRGQQVTLSCSPISGHRSVSWYQQTPGQGLQFLFEYFSETQRNKGNFPGRFSGRQFSNSRSEMNVSTLELGDSALYLCASSLEGLAYNEQFFGPGTRLTVL.

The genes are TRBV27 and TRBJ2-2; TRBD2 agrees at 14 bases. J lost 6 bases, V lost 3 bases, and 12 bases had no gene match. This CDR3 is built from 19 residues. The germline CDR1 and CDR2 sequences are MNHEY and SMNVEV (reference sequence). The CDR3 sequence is CASSLGTSGRGAFAGELFF. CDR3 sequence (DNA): TGTGCCAGCAGTTTGGGGACTAGCGGGAGAGGTGCCTTTGCCGGGGAGCTGTTTTTT.

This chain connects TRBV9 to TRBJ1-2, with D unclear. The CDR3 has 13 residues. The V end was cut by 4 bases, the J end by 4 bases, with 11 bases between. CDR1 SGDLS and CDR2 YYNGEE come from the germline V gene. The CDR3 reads CASSPVQSYGYTF. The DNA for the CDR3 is TGTGCCAGCAGCCCCGTACAGTCCTATGGCTACACCTTC.